These 13 T cell receptor beta chains originate from one sample sequenced in a study of shared clonotypes between healthy human individuals. Repertoires were generated with immunoSEQ multiplex PCR, while TCRdb's copy carries only in-frame clones and drops some. The sample consists of 2 million to 2.5 million clones, approximately 94% of them appearing once. Sequenced sample: naive CD4+ T cells sorted from blood. Subset in this sample: CD45RA+ positively selected. These receptors all stem from a man younger than 35 in good health.

The rearrangement uses TRBV30 and TRBJ1-4; a possible D gene is TRBD1 (5 bases). The CDR3 covers 13 residues. Trimming stripped 8 bases from V and 3 bases from J, with 13 bases between. CDR1 is GTSNPN, CDR2 SVGIG, per germline (reference sequence). CDR3 DNA: TGTGCCAGCTTGGGGGGTTCTAATGAAAAACTGTTTTTT. This sequence encodes CASLGGSNEKLFF.

This clone was counted a few times. The chain employs TRBV10-3 and TRBJ2-2; 7 bases match TRBD1. Germline values: CDR1 ENHRY, CDR2 SYGVKD. J was trimmed by 4 bases and V by 8 bases; bases with no gene match: 7. The CDR3 has 14 residues. CDR3 amino acids: CAISRYRGTGELFF. CDR3 nucleotide sequence: TGTGCCATCTCAAGGTACAGGGGCACCGGGGAGCTGTTTTTT.

The chain couples TRBV4-2 to TRBJ2-7; 7 positions agree with TRBD1. The CDR3 is 16 amino acids. Germline V lookup: CDR1 LGHNA, CDR2 YNFKEQ. Losses at the gene ends were 4 bases for V and 2 bases for J; bases not matched to a gene: 11. CDR3 sequence (DNA): TGTGCCAGCAGCCGCTGGGACAGCCTCATCCCCTACGAGCAGTACTTC. This sequence encodes CASSRWDSLIPYEQYF.

With respect to this clone: A read error may account for a junction end that differs from germline. The chain combines TRBV7-7 with TRBJ2-3, with TRBD2 matching 8 bases. The CDR3 consists of 15 residues. Per the germline V gene, CDR1 is SSHAT and CDR2 is FNYEAQ (reference sequence). CDR3 amino acids: CASSPGGAGTDTQYF. DNA for the CDR3: TGTGCTAGCAGCCCCGGGGGGGCGGGCACAGATACGCAGTATTTT.

V and J are TRBV30 and TRBJ2-3; D remains ambiguous. The V end lost 2 bases, the J end lost 2 bases, and 8 bases lay between the germline ends. Per the germline V gene, CDR1 is GTSNPN and CDR2 is SVGIG (reference sequence). This CDR3 is 13 amino acids long. The CDR3 spells CAWSRQHTDTQYF. The CDR3 coding sequence is TGTGCCTGGAGTCGGCAGCACACAGATACGCAGTATTTT.

This chain joins TRBV4-1 and TRBJ2-1; D possibly corresponds to TRBD1 (6 bases). Germline lookup yields CDR1 MGHRA and CDR2 YSYEKL. V lost 1 base and J 4 bases, leaving 11 bases between the germline ends. The CDR3 is 15 residues long. CDR3 nucleotides: TGCGCCAGCAGCCAAGCCTCTCAGGGGTACAATGAGCAGTTCTTC. Translating gives CASSQASQGYNEQFF.

Concerning this clone itself: This specimen includes other DNA sequences encoding the same CDR3. The chain combines TRBV5-6 with TRBJ2-3, with D uncertain. The germline CDR1 and CDR2 sequences are SGHDT and YYEEEE. This CDR3 is 11 amino acids long. Trimming pared 0 bases from V and 6 bases from J, leaving 2 bases between. For the CDR3, the DNA is TGTGCCAGCAGCTTGGGGGATACGCAGTATTTT. It codes for CASSLGDTQYF.

This chain uses TRBV5-6 with TRBJ1-2; D is unclear. The CDR3 is made up of 14 amino acids. The V and J ends lost 1 base and 3 bases respectively, with 10 bases between them. Germline loops: CDR1 SGHDT, CDR2 YYEEEE. Here the CDR3 reads CASSLTVRDYGYTF. CDR3 bases: TGTGCCAGCAGCTTGACAGTTAGAGACTATGGCTACACCTTC. The whole variable domain, filled in from reference TRBV5-6 and TRBJ1-2, reads DAGVTQSPTHLIKTRGQQVTLRCSPKSGHDTVSWYQQALGQGPQFIFQYYEEEERQRGNFPDRFSGHQFPNYSSELNVNALLLGDSALYLCASSLTVRDYGYTFGSGTRLTVV.

The V and J genes are TRBV7-9 and TRBJ1-1, with unresolved D. Germline V gene lookup returns CDR1 SEHNR and CDR2 FQNEAQ (reference sequence). The CDR3 runs 14 residues. The V gene lost 5 bases and the J gene lost 1 base, with 11 bases spanning the gap. The CDR3 DNA follows: TGTGCCAGCAGCGTAGGACTCCAGAACACTGAAGCTTTCTTT. Its translation is CASSVGLQNTEAFF.

A single count supports this clone. The V gene is TRBV30, the J gene TRBJ2-7; TRBD2 agrees at 9 bases. This CDR3 is 14 amino acids long. The junction had 7 bases not matched to a gene; V was cut back by 1 base and J by 6 bases. Germline CDR1 and CDR2: GTSNPN and SVGIG (reference sequence). The chain's CDR3 is CAWSGGGGLREQYF. For the CDR3, the DNA is TGTGCCTGGAGTGGCGGGGGGGGCCTGCGCGAGCAGTACTTC.

The chain joins TRBV10-3 to TRBJ1-2; D possibly corresponds to TRBD1 (6 bases). V dropped 6 bases and J dropped 2 bases, with 10 bases sitting between them. Germline V lookup: CDR1 ENHRY, CDR2 SYGVKD. CDR3 size: 13 residues. The CDR3 DNA reads as TGTGCCATCAGCCCAGGGGAGAACTATGGCTACACCTTC. Its translation: CAISPGENYGYTF.

The V gene is TRBV6-5, the J gene TRBJ1-5; no reliable D call. The CDR3 runs 14 residues. Trimming cost V 8 bases and J 0 bases, with 11 bases left between them. Germline lookup yields CDR1 MNHEY and CDR2 SVGAGI. Here the CDR3 DNA reads TGTGCCAGCGGCGAAGGGTATAGCAATCAGCCCCAGCATTTT. Protein product: CASGEGYSNQPQHF.

V and J are TRBV6-6 and TRBJ2-5, with 9 bases identical to TRBD2. The ends lost 0 bases at V and 5 bases at J; junction bases unmatched: 4. Germline V CDR1 and CDR2: MNHNY, SVGAGI (reference sequence). The length of the CDR3 is 15 residues. CDR3 DNA sequence: TGTGCCAGCAGTTACTCAGCGGGGGGTGGGGAGACCCAGTACTTC. The encoded protein is CASSYSAGGGETQYF.